The next 14 T cell receptor beta chains were all read from a single sample in a study of cytotoxic CD8 clonotypes in ibrutinib-treated CLL. Repertoires were generated with immunoSEQ multiplex PCR, while TCRdb's copy carries only in-frame clones and drops some. The table has over 200,000 clones, just under 80% seen once. The material was PBMCs, obtained after 12 months of ibrutinib treatment. These receptors all come from a human donor with chronic lymphocytic leukemia.

The chain joins TRBV11-1 to TRBJ2-3; maybe TRBD1 (6 bases). Germline V gene lookup returns CDR1 SGHAT and CDR2 FQDESV (reference sequence). CDR3 length equals 15 residues. V lost 4 bases and J lost 2, with 13 bases in between. CDR3 in amino acids: CASSSFGDTTDTQYF. CDR3 coding DNA: TGTGCCAGCAGCTCATTTGGGGACACCACAGATACGCAGTATTTT.

This sequence joins TRBV7-8 and TRBJ1-2; possible D gene TRBD1, 5 bases. The CDR3 has 16 amino acids. Trimming cost V 5 bases and J 8 bases, with 24 bases left between them. Germline CDR1 is SGHVS and CDR2 is FQNEAQ. The CDR3 spells CASSIMGPLSTQGYTF. The CDR3 region has the DNA TGTGCCAGCAGCATAATGGGACCACTTTCGACTCAAGGCTACACCTTC.

The chain couples TRBV11-2 to TRBJ1-1; no firm D call. CDR3 length equals 13 residues. In germline, CDR1 is SGHAT, CDR2 FQNNGV. V dropped 5 bases and J dropped 0 bases, with 7 bases sitting between them. This CDR3 reads CASSPDLNTEAFF. DNA of the CDR3: TGTGCCAGCAGCCCAGACTTGAACACTGAAGCTTTCTTT.

This chain links TRBV4-2 with TRBJ1-4; 9 bases are a match to TRBD1. V trimming: 0 bases; J trimming: 11 bases; junction bases outside the gene matches: 7. The CDR3 consists of 15 residues. The germline CDR1 and CDR2 sequences are LGHNA and YNFKEQ. DNA of the CDR3: TGTGCCAGCAGCCAAGATCGAACAGGGGGCGGGAAACTGTTTTTT. This gives the protein CASSQDRTGGGKLFF.

The chain links TRBV5-1 to TRBJ2-7; D gene ambiguous. Germline V gives CDR1 SGHRS, CDR2 YFSETQ. The CDR3 loop spans 13 amino acids. V lost 4 bases, J lost 5 bases, and 13 bases lay in between. CDR3 in DNA: TGCGCCAGCAGCCCCAGACCTGTCCACGAGCAGTACTTC. Its translation is CASSPRPVHEQYF.

Many counts were recorded for this clone. The chain employs TRBV28 and TRBJ2-3, with 9 positions matching TRBD2. The CDR3 is 11 residues long. Germline values: CDR1 MDHEN, CDR2 SYDVKM. The CDR3 nucleotides read TGTCGAGCGGGAGGAGGTGATACGCAGTATTTT. Its translation: CRAGGGDTQYF.

V is TRBV5-1 and J is TRBJ2-7; D is perhaps TRBD1 or TRBD2 (6 bases each). CDR3 length: 15 amino acids. Germline V gives CDR1 SGHRS, CDR2 YFSETQ. V lost 3 bases to trimming and J lost 2 bases, with 15 bases between them. This CDR3 is CASSWGDITPYEQYF. The DNA of the CDR3 is TGCGCCAGCAGCTGGGGGGACATCACCCCCTACGAGCAGTACTTC.

Concerning this clone itself: In the same sample, other DNA sequences code for this CDR3. V usage is TRBV7-2 and J usage is TRBJ1-2; no firm D call. V lost 1 base to trimming and J lost 5 bases, with 5 bases between them. The length of the CDR3 is 12 residues. Germline V gene lookup returns CDR1 SGHTA and CDR2 FQGNSA. CDR3 protein: CASSLGLYGYTF. The CDR3 DNA sequence: TGTGCCAGCAGCTTAGGGCTTTATGGCTACACCTTC.

The chain joins TRBV27 to TRBJ2-2, with a possible D match to TRBD2 (6 bases). The CDR3 totals 16 residues. Germline CDR1 is MNHEY and CDR2 is SMNVEV (reference sequence). V gave up 0 bases and J gave up 3 bases, with 11 bases separating them. As DNA, the CDR3 is TGTGCCAGCAGTTTATCGGGACTTTGGTACACCGGGGAGCTGTTTTTT. This gives the protein CASSLSGLWYTGELFF.

This chain connects TRBV4-1 to TRBJ2-1, with TRBD2 matching 10 bases. The CDR3 covers 16 residues. V dropped 0 bases and J dropped 7; count of bases not matched to a gene: 6. Per the germline V gene, CDR1 is MGHRA and CDR2 is YSYEKL. DNA for the CDR3: TGCGCCAGCAGCCAAGACATTAGCGGGGGGTGGAATGAGCAGTTCTTC. Protein: CASSQDISGGWNEQFF.

The chain carries TRBV5-1 and TRBJ1-1; weak D call: TRBD1 (6 bases). The CDR3 covers 15 residues. CDR1 and CDR2 (germline): SGHRS, YFSETQ. The V end was cut by 7 bases, the J end by 4 bases, with 20 bases between. The CDR3 nucleotides are TGCGCCAGCGCCCCCCTCGGGACACCAAGCACTGAAGCTTTCTTT. The encoded protein is CASAPLGTPSTEAFF.

V usage is TRBV4-2 and J usage is TRBJ2-7, with D possibly matching TRBD2 (6 bases). Germline V lookup: CDR1 LGHNA, CDR2 YNFKEQ. Trimming took 1 base from V and 3 from J, leaving 13 bases between them. CDR3 length: 15 residues. The CDR3 DNA sequence: TGTGCCAGCAGCCAAGTACTAGCTCATGACTACGAGCAGTACTTC. Translating gives CASSQVLAHDYEQYF.

The V and J genes are TRBV7-8 and TRBJ1-5; D may be TRBD1 (6 bases). This CDR3 spans 18 amino acids. Germline V gene sequence: CDR1 SGHVS, CDR2 FQNEAQ. V was shortened by 1 base and J by 5 bases, with 21 bases between the two germline ends. CDR3 sequence: CASSLVARGGALHQPQHF. In DNA form, the CDR3 reads TGTGCCAGCAGCTTAGTTGCGCGAGGGGGGGCCCTTCATCAGCCCCAGCATTTT.

V usage is TRBV7-6 and J usage is TRBJ2-1; 8 nucleotides align to TRBD2. This CDR3 comprises 15 residues. The germline gives CDR1 SGHVS, CDR2 FNYEAQ. Germline trimming cut 4 bases from V and 8 bases from J; bases unmatched to any gene: 10. The DNA for the CDR3 is TGTGCCAGCAGCTGGCTAGCGGGCCCTTCGGATGAGCAGTTCTTC. Amino acids: CASSWLAGPSDEQFF.